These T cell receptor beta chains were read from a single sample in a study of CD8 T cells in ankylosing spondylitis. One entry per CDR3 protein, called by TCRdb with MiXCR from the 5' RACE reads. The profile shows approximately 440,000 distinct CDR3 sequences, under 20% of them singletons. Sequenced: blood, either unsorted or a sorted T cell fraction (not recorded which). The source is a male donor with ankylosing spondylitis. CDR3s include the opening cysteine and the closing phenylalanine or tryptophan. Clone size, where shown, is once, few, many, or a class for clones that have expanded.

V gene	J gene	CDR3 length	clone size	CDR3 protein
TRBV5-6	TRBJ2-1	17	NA	CASSSGMGASSYNEQFF
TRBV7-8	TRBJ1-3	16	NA	CASSLARGNSGNTIYF
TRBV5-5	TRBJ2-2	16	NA	CASSRDPTRVRGELFF
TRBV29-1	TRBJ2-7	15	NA	CSVVGADRGRYEQYF
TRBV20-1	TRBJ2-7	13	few	CSARVQLSYEQYF
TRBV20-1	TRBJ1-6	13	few	CSARAGGNSPLHF
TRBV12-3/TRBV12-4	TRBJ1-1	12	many	CASRRPGTEAFF
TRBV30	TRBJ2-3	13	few	CAWSPGTTDTQYF
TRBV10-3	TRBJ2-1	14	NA	CAISGGLAGNEQFF
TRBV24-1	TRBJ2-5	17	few	CATSAASGPPRGETQYF
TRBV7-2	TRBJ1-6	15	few	CASSLGGGTNSPLHF
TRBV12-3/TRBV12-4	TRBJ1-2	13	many	CASSLAGTYGYTF
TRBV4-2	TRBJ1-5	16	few	CASSQVGRGAGQPQHF
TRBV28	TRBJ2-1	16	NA	CASSRSRDRPLNEQFF
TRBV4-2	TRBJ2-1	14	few	CASSLGDRPLEQFF
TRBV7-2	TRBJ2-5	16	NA	CASSLGGIGGGETQYF
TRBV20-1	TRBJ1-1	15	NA	CSAREGLGQNTEAFF
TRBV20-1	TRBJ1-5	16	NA	CSARDRQGASNQPQHF
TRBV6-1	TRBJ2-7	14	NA	CASSGAAGGREQYF
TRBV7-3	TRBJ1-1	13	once	CASSLDRETEAFF
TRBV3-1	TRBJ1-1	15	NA	CASSPRDRVNTEAFF
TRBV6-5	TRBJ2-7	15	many	CASSLGSSGSYEQYF
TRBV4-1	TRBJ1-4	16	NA	CASSQDPDRPHEKLFF
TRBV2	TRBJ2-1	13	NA	CASSVKQVNEQFF
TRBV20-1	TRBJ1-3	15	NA	CSARVTGAVGNTIYF